The clone carrying this T cell receptor (beta chain) occurred many times. Its antigen is still unknown. The germline gives CDR1 SNHLY, CDR2 FYNNEI. V lost 4 bases and J lost 7; bases outside the gene matches: 7. This CDR3 contains 15 residues. This entry comes from a study of human T cells and chemical hapten exposure. Sample time point: patch test 1, 2 weeks after DPC sensitization. As for treatment: therapeutic diphenylcyclopropenone sensitization with weekly scalp DPC. Study-level findings and limits: With patch test score, the counts of PT1 expanded TCRs showed a positive correlation.

TCRdb re-derived calls from the RACE reads in MiXCR, one entry per CDR3 protein. The data show 75,000 to 95,000 distinct CDR3 sequences, with about 11% seen just once and around 3.2% held by the top ten. The rearrangement uses TRBV2 and TRBJ1-4; 9 bases are a match to TRBD1. The sequence derives from a woman in her fifties or sixties with alopecia areata. Some clones in this sample may be carry-over from other donors' samples. The material sequenced was whole blood, taken in connection with sensitization to the hapten diphenylcyclopropenone (DPC). The CDR3, as DNA: TGTGCCAGCAGTGCCCGACAGGGGGGGATTGAAAAACTGTTTTTT. Translating it yields CASSARQGGIEKLFF.